These 5 T cell receptor beta chains were all obtained from the same sample, sequenced in a study of cytomegalovirus exposure and HLA in healthy donors. Both 60 Vbeta primers and 13 Jbeta primers went into the PCR. Produced via immunoSEQ multiplex PCR; TCRdb's table is partial and in-frame only. This table has about 78,000 clones, around 80% appearing once. Sequences were obtained from PBMCs. The receptors derive from a male donor in good health and CMV-seronegative.

The V call is TRBV10-3, the J call TRBJ2-1, with 7 positions matching TRBD2. The CDR3 is 16 amino acids. Per germline, CDR1 ENHRY and CDR2 SYGVKD. V gave up 4 bases and J gave up 5 bases; unmatched junction bases: 11. CDR3 residues: CAISGQAGTTNNEQFF. The CDR3 DNA sequence: TGTGCCATCAGTGGACAAGCCGGGACTACAAACAATGAGCAGTTCTTC.

A single count supports this clone. This chain links TRBV9 with TRBJ2-3; TRBD2 matches at 10 bases. Per germline, CDR1 SGDLS and CDR2 YYNGEE. The V segment lost 0 bases and the J segment 2 bases; nucleotides outside the gene matches: 6. CDR3 length: 17 amino acids. CDR3 residues: CASSVGASGSNTDTQYF. DNA of the CDR3: TGTGCCAGCAGCGTAGGCGCTAGCGGGAGTAACACAGATACGCAGTATTTT.

V and J are TRBV14 and TRBJ2-3; 12 nucleotides match TRBD2. Germline-derived CDR1 and CDR2 are SGHDN and FVKESK. After removal of 3 bases from V and 3 bases from J, the junction contained 4 bases not matched to a gene. The CDR3 sequence is 16 residues long. The chain's CDR3 is CASSHPGLAGTDTQYF. The CDR3 DNA follows: TGTGCCAGCAGCCACCCCGGACTAGCGGGAACAGATACGCAGTATTTT.

The rearrangement uses TRBV19 and TRBJ2-3; weak D call: TRBD1 (6 bases). The CDR3 covers 15 residues. The germline V gene has CDR1 LNHDA and CDR2 SQIVND (reference sequence). Trimming left V 2 bases short and J 3 bases short, with 12 bases between. The CDR3 region has the DNA TGTGCCAGTAGTATAATCAGGGGAGTGACAGATACGCAGTATTTT. As protein: CASSIIRGVTDTQYF.

Concerning this clone: A junction end diverges from the germline sequence, so it may reflect a read error. The chain recombines TRBV6-5 with TRBJ1-2, with a possible D match to TRBD1 (6 bases). Germline lookup yields CDR1 MNHEY and CDR2 SVGAGI. This CDR3 comprises 12 residues. The CDR3 region has the DNA TGTGCCAGCAGCTCTGACAGGAATGGCTACCCCTTC. This sequence encodes CASSSDRNGYPF.